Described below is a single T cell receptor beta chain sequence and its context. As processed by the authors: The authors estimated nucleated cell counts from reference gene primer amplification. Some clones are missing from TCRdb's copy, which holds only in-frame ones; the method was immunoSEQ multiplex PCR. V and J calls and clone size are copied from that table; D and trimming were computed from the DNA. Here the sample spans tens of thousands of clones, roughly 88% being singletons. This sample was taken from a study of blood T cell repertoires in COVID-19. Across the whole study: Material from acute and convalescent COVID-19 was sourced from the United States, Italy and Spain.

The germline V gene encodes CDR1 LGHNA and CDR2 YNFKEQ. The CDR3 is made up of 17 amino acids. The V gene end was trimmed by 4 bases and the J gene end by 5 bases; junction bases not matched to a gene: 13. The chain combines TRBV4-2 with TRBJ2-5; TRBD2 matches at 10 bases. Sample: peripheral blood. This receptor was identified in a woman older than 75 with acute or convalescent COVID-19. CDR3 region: CASSPQGQRGGIETQYF. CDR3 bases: TGTGCCAGCAGCCCCCAGGGGCAGCGGGGGGGCATCGAGACCCAGTACTTC.